The 28 T cell receptor beta chains in this list originate from one sample, sequenced in a study of T cells after yellow fever vaccination. TCRdb re-derived calls from the 5' RACE reads in MiXCR, one entry per CDR3 protein. This table holds 250,000 to 350,000 distinct CDR3 sequences, 3.5% to 4.5% found once. The starting material was PBMCs, obtained 15 days after the yellow fever booster vaccination. The receptors were sampled from a young man who received the YFV17D yellow fever vaccine.

This clonotype was seen a handful of times. CDR3 bases: TGTGCCAGCAGTTACATCGAGCGGGAAGAGACCCAGTACTTC. Protein product: CASSYIEREETQYF. V is TRBV6-2 or TRBV6-3 and J is TRBJ2-5; D perhaps matches TRBD2 (6 bases). The ends were cut back, 2 bases at V and 3 bases at J, with 10 bases in the middle. CDR3 size: 14 residues. Germline loops: CDR1 MNHEY, CDR2 SVGEGT.

The V and J genes are TRBV12-3 or TRBV12-4 and TRBJ1-3; D is possibly TRBD1 (5 bases). The length of the CDR3 is 15 residues. V lost 7 bases to trimming and J lost 2 bases, with 15 bases between them. The CDR3 region has the DNA TGTGCCAGCACTCCCACGGGGGGTACTGGAAACACCATATATTTT. It yields the protein CASTPTGGTGNTIYF.

This clonotype was picked up many times. This CDR3 reads CASSQVQTGTRFTGELFF. As DNA, the CDR3 is TGTGCCAGCAGCCAAGTTCAAACAGGCACAAGGTTCACCGGGGAGCTGTTTTTT. The chain combines TRBV4-2 with TRBJ2-2; weak D call: TRBD1 (5 bases). Per germline, CDR1 LGHNA and CDR2 YNFKEQ. The CDR3 spans 18 residues. The germline V and J ends were trimmed by 1 base and 4 bases, with 19 bases remaining between them.

This clonotype has more than one count but fewer than ten. This rearrangement joins TRBV19 to TRBJ2-2; weak D call: TRBD1 (6 bases). The CDR3 length is 13 residues. Between the trimmed V and J ends, which lost 8 bases and 2 bases, there was a span of 9 bases. In germline, CDR1 is LNHDA, CDR2 SQIVND (reference sequence). Written as DNA, the CDR3 is TGTGCCAGTGCAGGGGCTAACACCGGGGAGCTGTTTTTT. This codes for CASAGANTGELFF.

This clonotype was counted a few times. The V call is TRBV6-5, the J call TRBJ2-7, with a tentative D call TRBD2 (6 bases). V gave up 5 bases and J gave up 3 bases, with 11 bases separating them. Per the germline V gene, CDR1 is MNHEY and CDR2 is SVGAGI. The CDR3 is 13 amino acids. The CDR3 DNA reads TGTGCCAGCAGTGAGGCCGGGAGCTACGAGCAGTACTTC. Protein sequence: CASSEAGSYEQYF.

This clonotype was detected many times. The J gene is TRBJ1-5, the V gene TRBV4-2; unclear D gene. The germline V gene has CDR1 LGHNA and CDR2 YNFKEQ. Between the trimmed V and J ends, which lost 0 bases and 6 bases, there was a span of 12 bases. The CDR3 runs 15 residues. This chain's CDR3 is CASSQERGSGQPQHF. The CDR3, as DNA: TGTGCCAGCAGCCAAGAGCGAGGGTCTGGTCAGCCCCAGCATTTT.

This clonotype came up many times. The J gene is TRBJ1-6, the V gene TRBV7-9, with D possibly being TRBD1 (5 bases). Germline V gene lookup returns CDR1 SEHNR and CDR2 FQNEAQ (reference sequence). Trimming left V 3 bases short and J 5 bases short, with 8 bases between. The CDR3 has 14 amino acids. The DNA of the CDR3 is TGTGCCAGCAGCTTTGGGGCAGATAATTCACCCCTCCACTTT. Encoded protein: CASSFGADNSPLHF.

This clonotype was recorded at least ten times. The chain has TRBV7-9 and TRBJ2-3; 8 bases align to TRBD2. Germline values: CDR1 SEHNR, CDR2 FQNEAQ (reference sequence). Trimming cost V 0 bases and J 6 bases; bases outside gene matches: 8. The CDR3 contains 16 residues. CDR3 DNA: TGTGCCAGCAGCTTAGCTGGACTAGCAGTTCGGGATACGCAGTATTTT. It codes for CASSLAGLAVRDTQYF.

The chain joins TRBV6-2 or TRBV6-3 to TRBJ2-1; tentatively, D is TRBD1 (6 bases). The V gene's germline CDR1 is MNHEY and CDR2 SVGEGT. The CDR3 length is 15 residues. Trimming stripped 2 bases from V and 8 bases from J, with 16 bases between. The CDR3 DNA reads as TGTGCCAGCAGTTACGGGGAAGGGGGAATTGATGAGCAGTTCTTC. Protein product: CASSYGEGGIDEQFF.

V gene TRBV7-9 combines with J gene TRBJ2-1; the D gene is possibly TRBD1 (6 bases). Germline values: CDR1 SEHNR, CDR2 FQNEAQ (reference sequence). Trimming removed 7 bases from V and 8 bases from J, with 15 bases in between. The CDR3 runs 13 residues. In nucleotides, the CDR3 is TGTGCCAGCATCGTTGTGGGGGCCGATGAGCAGTTCTTC. Translation: CASIVVGADEQFF. Complete variable domain (other parts from reference TRBV7-9 and TRBJ2-1): DTGVSQNPRHKITKRGQNVTFRCDPISEHNRLYWYRQTLGQGPEFLTYFQNEAQLEKSRLLSDRFSAERPKGSFSTLEIQRTEQGDSAMYLCASIVVGADEQFFGPGTRLTVL.

This clonotype was recorded many times. This sequence joins TRBV7-2 and TRBJ2-3; TRBD2 agrees at 11 bases. This CDR3 contains 16 residues. Germline lookup yields CDR1 SGHTA and CDR2 FQGNSA. The V and J ends lost 4 bases and 6 bases, in that order; junction bases with no gene match: 9. CDR3 DNA sequence: TGTGCCAGCAGCTCCCGGACTCGACTAGCGGGGGATACGCAGTATTTT. Protein sequence: CASSSRTRLAGDTQYF.

The chain uses TRBV5-3 and TRBJ1-5; 9 nucleotides align to TRBD1. TRBV5-3 is noted as an ORF with a role that remains uncertain. V was pared by 2 bases and J by 3 bases, with 12 bases of the junction left unmatched. The CDR3 is made up of 18 amino acids. Here the CDR3 DNA reads TGTGCCAGAAGCTTCTTGAGCCGGGACAGGGTATCCAATCAGCCCCAGCATTTT. Protein product: CARSFLSRDRVSNQPQHF.

This clonotype was seen at least ten times. The chain joins TRBV29-1 to TRBJ2-7, with 8 bases identical to TRBD1. The CDR3 spans 12 residues. CDR1 is SQVTM, CDR2 ANQGSEA, per germline. J lost 3 bases, V lost 5 bases, and 3 bases had no gene match. CDR3 coding DNA: TGCAGCGTTCAGGGGACAGGCTACGAGCAGTACGTC. This translates into CSVQGTGYEQYV.

This chain joins TRBV2 and TRBJ2-2; D not resolved. The V and J ends lost 7 bases and 6 bases respectively, with 9 bases between them. This CDR3 has 12 residues. From germline, CDR1 is SNHLY and CDR2 FYNNEI. Here the CDR3 DNA reads TGTGCCAGCACCATAGGGTCCGGGGAGCTGTTTTTT. As protein: CASTIGSGELFF.

In its sample, this clonotype was seen a few times. This chain links TRBV20-1 with TRBJ1-5; a possible D gene is TRBD1 (5 bases). CDR1 and CDR2 from the germline V gene are DFQATT and SNEGSKA (reference sequence). This CDR3 is built from 14 residues. Trimming cost V 4 bases and J 0 bases, with 10 bases left between them. The CDR3, as DNA: TGCAGTGCTATGCAGGGAAATAGCAATCAGCCCCAGCATTTT. Residues: CSAMQGNSNQPQHF.

In this sample, this clonotype turned up many times. The V and J genes are TRBV7-2 and TRBJ2-5; 7 bases map to TRBD2. The CDR3 has 15 residues. V lost 1 base to trimming and J lost 3 bases; unmatched junction nucleotides: 5. Germline V lookup: CDR1 SGHTA, CDR2 FQGNSA. The CDR3 here is CASSLGGGGEETQYF. CDR3 nucleotides: TGTGCCAGCAGCTTAGGGGGGGGAGGTGAAGAGACCCAGTACTTC.

This clonotype was seen many times. The gene calls are TRBV7-9 and TRBJ1-6; 7 bases agree with TRBD1. The CDR3 is made up of 15 amino acids. V trimming: 5 bases; J trimming: 7 bases; junction bases outside the gene matches: 8. Germline V gene sequence: CDR1 SEHNR, CDR2 FQNEAQ (reference sequence). In nucleotides, the CDR3 is TGTGCCAGCAGCGATTCGACAGGGCGCAATTCACCCCTCCACTTT. This encodes CASSDSTGRNSPLHF.

The V gene is TRBV7-9, the J gene TRBJ2-3; 13 nucleotides match TRBD2. J gave up 4 bases and V 3 bases, and 4 bases lay outside the gene matches. Germline CDR1 and CDR2: SEHNR and FQNEAQ (reference sequence). The CDR3 is 16 amino acids. The chain's CDR3 is CASSFTSGGGADTQYF. In nucleotides, the CDR3 is TGTGCCAGCAGCTTCACTAGCGGGGGGGGAGCAGATACGCAGTATTTT.

This clonotype was observed a handful of times. The V and J genes are TRBV11-2 and TRBJ2-3; 9 positions agree with TRBD1. J was trimmed by 0 bases and V by 5 bases; bases with no gene match: 6. This CDR3 has 16 residues. The germline V gene encodes CDR1 SGHAT and CDR2 FQNNGV. The CDR3 protein is CASSHRDRASTDTQYF. The DNA of the CDR3 is TGTGCCAGCAGCCATCGGGACAGGGCTAGCACAGATACGCAGTATTTT.

Only a few counts were recorded for this clonotype. The rearrangement links TRBV21-1 to TRBJ2-7; TRBD1 is the table's D call and was not checked against the DNA. TRBV21-1 is shown as a pseudogene. The CDR3 loop spans 15 amino acids. In DNA form, the CDR3 reads TGTGCCAGCAGCGGCCGGGACAGGGGTCGTGACGAGCAGTACGTC. Protein product: CASSGRDRGRDEQYV.

In its sample, this clonotype was seen many times. The chain employs TRBV12-3 or TRBV12-4 and TRBJ1-1; the match to TRBD1 covers 8 bases. Trimming removed 3 bases from V and 0 bases from J; junction bases left unmatched: 12. The CDR3 covers 18 residues. CDR3 in DNA: TGTGCCAGCAGTTTCGGGCCGCAGGGGGCGACGATGAACACTGAAGCTTTCTTT. Translated, it gives CASSFGPQGATMNTEAFF.

There are many counts of this clonotype. In DNA, the CDR3 is TGTGCCAGCAGCCGCAGGGTCGGGGAGACCCAGTACTTC. Amino acid sequence: CASSRRVGETQYF. The V and J genes are TRBV7-3 and TRBJ2-5; tentatively, D is TRBD1 (5 bases). Germline CDR1 is SGHTA and CDR2 is FQGTGA. Trimming took off 5 bases at V and 5 bases at J, with 12 bases between the two ends. The CDR3 loop spans 13 amino acids.

The table lists this clonotype with a few counts. This chain connects TRBV20-1 to TRBJ2-2; maybe TRBD2 (5 bases). The germline V gene encodes CDR1 DFQATT and CDR2 SNEGSKA (reference sequence). Trimming shortened V by 3 bases and J by 6 bases, and 20 bases separated the two germline ends. The length of the CDR3 is 16 residues. The CDR3 sequence is CSARGEPSLVSGELFF. The DNA for the CDR3 is TGCAGTGCTAGGGGAGAGCCTTCGTTGGTCTCCGGGGAGCTGTTTTTT.

The V gene is TRBV29-1, the J gene TRBJ2-1; 9 nucleotides align to TRBD2. This CDR3 region has 13 residues. V lost 7 bases, J lost 7 bases, and 8 bases stayed unmatched. CDR1 is SQVTM and CDR2 is ANQGSEA in the germline V gene. The CDR3 DNA reads TGCAGCGACTCGGGCGGGGGGGCGAATGAGCAGTTCTTC. It translates to CSDSGGGANEQFF.

The gene calls are TRBV9 and TRBJ2-3; D not certain. The germline gives CDR1 SGDLS, CDR2 YYNGEE. V gave up 4 bases and J gave up 3 bases, with 18 bases separating them. CDR3 length: 16 residues. CDR3 sequence: CASSRTFSPGTDTQYF. CDR3 coding DNA: TGTGCCAGCAGCCGGACGTTTAGCCCCGGAACAGATACGCAGTATTTT. The full variable domain, with the rest looked up from reference TRBV9 and TRBJ2-3, is DSGVTQTPKHLITATGQRVTLRCSPRSGDLSVYWYQQSLDQGLQFLIQYYNGEERAKGNILERFSAQQFPDLHSELNLSSLELGDSALYFCASSRTFSPGTDTQYFGPGTRLTVL.

The rearrangement joins TRBV20-1 to TRBJ1-5; D may be TRBD1 (5 bases). Germline CDR1 is DFQATT and CDR2 is SNEGSKA (reference sequence). This CDR3 has 14 amino acids. Trimming took off 2 bases at V and 1 base at J, with 9 bases between the two ends. The chain's CDR3 is CSARIGGSNQPQHF. In DNA form, the CDR3 reads TGCAGTGCTAGAATCGGGGGGAGCAATCAGCCCCAGCATTTT.

In nucleotides, the CDR3 is TGTGCCAGCAGCTCCCAACACGGGGAGCGAGGCTACACCTTC. Translating gives CASSSQHGERGYTF. J is TRBJ1-2 and V is TRBV7-2, with D uncertain. The CDR3 is made up of 14 amino acids. V was shortened by 4 bases and J by 8 bases, with 17 bases between the two germline ends. The germline V gene has CDR1 SGHTA and CDR2 FQGNSA.

This clonotype has a handful of counts. The chain employs TRBV5-1 and TRBJ2-4; D uncertain. There are 16 residues in the CDR3. Trimming pared 0 bases from V and 0 bases from J, leaving 10 bases between. CDR1 and CDR2 from the germline V gene are SGHRS and YFSETQ. The CDR3 reads CASSLEVGIAKNIQYF. The CDR3 DNA reads TGCGCCAGCAGCTTGGAGGTTGGGATAGCCAAAAACATTCAGTACTTC.